The clone carrying this T cell receptor beta chain was counted ten times or more. These data are taken from a study of T cells in Graves' hyperthyroidism and ophthalmopathy. Regions amplified from RNA transcripts were the TCR beta CDR3 regions. TCR CDR3 regions were first amplified by RT-PCR with HTBI primers. TCRdb called the multiplex PCR reads again in MiXCR, with one record for every CDR3 protein. The table has around 340,000 distinct CDR3 sequences, around a fifth seen once. Germline V gene data show CDR1 as DFQATT and CDR2 as SNEGSKA (reference sequence). This CDR3 region has 11 residues. Hyperthyroidism of Graves' type that showed no ophthalmopathy progression within 18 months was stable. Uncontrolled infection, other autoimmune disease, pregnancy or lactation barred patients from enrollment.

The source is a woman in her forties or fifties with Graves' hyperthyroidism. The specimen was blood. This rearrangement joins TRBV20-1 to TRBJ2-7, with D perhaps matching TRBD2 (6 bases). CDR3 sequence reads: CTGTAGNEQYF. DNA of the CDR3: TGCACCGGGACTGCGGGCAACGAGCAGTACTTC.